This T cell receptor (beta chain) was captured in a study of CD8 T cells in Susac syndrome. When the RNA was reverse transcribed, random hexamers were used with an input of roughly 0.5 to 1 ug. Across 54 Vbeta and 13 Jbeta, TCR beta CDR3 was amplified with immunoSEQ multiplex PCR. TCRdb analysed the immunoSEQ multiplex PCR reads with MiXCR anew, one entry per CDR3 protein. The table has roughly 130,000 distinct CDR3 sequences, around 94% seen once. Germline assignment: CDR1 SQVTM and CDR2 ANQGSEA. The CDR3 loop spans 11 amino acids. V was clipped by 4 bases and J by 4 bases, with 7 bases between them. Sequencing of TCR beta covered CD8+ and CD4+ T cells obtained from blood. The multiple sclerosis controls were treatment-naive patients affected by stable or active relapsing-remitting disease. FACS was used to enrich TEMRA cells, whereas the CD8+ and CD4+ T cells were obtained by negative isolation.

The rearrangement joins TRBV29-1 to TRBJ1-1; D not certain. The TCR originated in a human donor with multiple sclerosis. Sequencing was performed on CD4+ T cells from PBMCs. In nucleotides, the CDR3 is TGCAGCGTTGGATCAGGCACTGAAGCTTTCTTT. This translates into CSVGSGTEAFF. Together with reference TRBV29-1 and TRBJ1-1, the CDR3 gives the full variable domain: SAVISQKPSRDICQRGTSLTIQCQVDSQVTMMFWYRQQPGQSLTLIATANQGSEATYESGFVIDKFPISRPNLTFSTLTVSNMSPEDSSIYLCSVGSGTEAFFGQGTRLTVV.